This is a list of T cell receptor beta chains from one sample in a study of blood T cell repertoires in COVID-19. Sequenced by immunoSEQ multiplex PCR; TCRdb stores in-frame clones only, minus some. The data contain around 250,000 clones, approximately 85% of them seen just once; the ten biggest clones take up under 2.5%. The sequenced sample was PBMCs or T cells enriched from blood (not recorded which). The receptors were gathered from a woman between 50 and 59 years old who had recovered from COVID-19. CDR3s include the opening cysteine and the closing phenylalanine or tryptophan. The D gene is left open where the match is weak. Clone size, where shown, is once, few, many, or a class for clones that have expanded.

clone_size: few; d_call: -; j_call: TRBJ1-4; v_call: TRBV2; cdr3_nt: TGTGCCAGCAGCACCCCAGGTGCACTGTTTTTT; cdr3_aa: CASSTPGALFF
clone_size: -; d_call: TRBD1; j_call: TRBJ2-5; v_call: TRBV19; cdr3_nt: TGTGCCAGTAGGGAGACAGGGGCCCAAGAGACCCAGTACTTC; cdr3_aa: CASRETGAQETQYF
clone_size: -; d_call: TRBD2; j_call: TRBJ2-1; v_call: TRBV2; cdr3_nt: TGTGCCAGCAGTGACTTGAGGTATAGCGGGAGTGAGGTAATGGGGTACTACAATGAGCAGTTCTTC; cdr3_aa: CASSDLRYSGSEVMGYYNEQFF
clone_size: -; d_call: -; j_call: TRBJ1-6; v_call: TRBV27; cdr3_nt: TGTGCCAGCAGCTACGTAAGGGAGGCCGCCCTCCACTTT; cdr3_aa: CASSYVREAALHF
clone_size: -; d_call: TRBD1; j_call: TRBJ1-5; v_call: TRBV5-1; cdr3_nt: TGCGCCAGCAGTCCGGGACAGGGGAGCAATCAGCCCCAGCATTTT; cdr3_aa: CASSPGQGSNQPQHF
clone_size: few; d_call: TRBD2; j_call: TRBJ2-7; v_call: TRBV6-5; cdr3_nt: TGTGCCAGCACTACTGGACTAGCGGGGTTCTACGAGCAGTACTTC; cdr3_aa: CASTTGLAGFYEQYF
clone_size: few; d_call: -; j_call: TRBJ1-1; v_call: TRBV28; cdr3_nt: TGTGCCAGCAGTTTACATGCGGCGAACACTGAAGCTTTCTTT; cdr3_aa: CASSLHAANTEAFF
clone_size: -; d_call: TRBD2; j_call: TRBJ2-1; v_call: TRBV28; cdr3_nt: TGTGCCAGCAGTCCGCGGACTAGCGTGGTTATGAATGAGCAGTTCTTC; cdr3_aa: CASSPRTSVVMNEQFF
clone_size: -; d_call: -; j_call: TRBJ2-7; v_call: TRBV6-5; cdr3_nt: TGTGCCAGCAGTTACTCGTACACCTCCTACGAGCAGTACTTC; cdr3_aa: CASSYSYTSYEQYF
clone_size: -; d_call: TRBD2; j_call: TRBJ2-7; v_call: TRBV7-2; cdr3_nt: TGTGCCAGCAGCTCTGGGGGGGGTTACGAGCAGTACTTC; cdr3_aa: CASSSGGGYEQYF
clone_size: -; d_call: -; j_call: TRBJ1-2; v_call: TRBV28; cdr3_nt: TGTGCCAGCAGCCCCGCGCTGGGAGCTAACTATGGCTACACCTTC; cdr3_aa: CASSPALGANYGYTF
clone_size: -; d_call: TRBD1; j_call: TRBJ1-4; v_call: TRBV6-4; cdr3_nt: TGTGCCAGCGACCTTAGGAGACAGGGGACCTCAACTAATGAAAAACTGTTTTTT; cdr3_aa: CASDLRRQGTSTNEKLFF
clone_size: once; d_call: -; j_call: TRBJ1-5; v_call: TRBV14; cdr3_nt: TGTGCCAGCAGCCTCGGGGGGAGAAATCAGCCCCAGCATTTT; cdr3_aa: CASSLGGRNQPQHF
clone_size: -; d_call: TRBD1; j_call: TRBJ2-1; v_call: TRBV5-1; cdr3_nt: TGCGCCAGCAGCTTGGAAGGGACAGGGTTTAGCAATGAGCAGTTCTTC; cdr3_aa: CASSLEGTGFSNEQFF
clone_size: -; d_call: TRBD1; j_call: TRBJ1-6; v_call: TRBV28; cdr3_nt: TGTGCCAGCAATGGGGACAGGGGTATTTCACCCCTCCACTTT; cdr3_aa: CASNGDRGISPLHF
clone_size: -; d_call: -; j_call: TRBJ1-1; v_call: TRBV28; cdr3_nt: TGTGCCACCAAGGCGGGGGGTAGGAGCACTGAAGCTTTCTTT; cdr3_aa: CATKAGGRSTEAFF
clone_size: -; d_call: TRBD1; j_call: TRBJ1-4; v_call: TRBV10-3; cdr3_nt: TGTGCCATCAGTGAGGGAGGACAGGGTCATGAAAAACTGTTTTTT; cdr3_aa: CAISEGGQGHEKLFF
clone_size: -; d_call: TRBD2; j_call: TRBJ2-7; v_call: TRBV5-1; cdr3_nt: TGCGCCAGCAGCGCCGGGACGGGAGGATACGAGCAGTACTTC; cdr3_aa: CASSAGTGGYEQYF
clone_size: -; d_call: -; j_call: TRBJ1-2; v_call: TRBV7-8; cdr3_nt: TGTGCCAGCAGCCCAGTCGGGGGGCGGGGTGGCTACACCTTC; cdr3_aa: CASSPVGGRGGYTF
clone_size: -; d_call: -; j_call: TRBJ1-1; v_call: TRBV9; cdr3_nt: TGTGCCAGCAGCGTATTTGGGCAGAACACTGAAGCTTTCTTT; cdr3_aa: CASSVFGQNTEAFF
clone_size: -; d_call: TRBD2; j_call: TRBJ2-5; v_call: TRBV5-1; cdr3_nt: TGCGCCAGCAGCTTACTAGCGGGAGGGGAGACCCAGTACTTC; cdr3_aa: CASSLLAGGETQYF
clone_size: -; d_call: -; j_call: TRBJ1-1; v_call: TRBV5-1; cdr3_nt: TGCGCCAGCAGCACGGACGACAGTGAAGCTTTCTTT; cdr3_aa: CASSTDDSEAFF
clone_size: -; d_call: TRBD2; j_call: TRBJ2-1; v_call: TRBV29-1; cdr3_nt: TGCAGCGTCCCCAAGGGAGGGTCGTCGGATGAGCAGTTCTTC; cdr3_aa: CSVPKGGSSDEQFF
clone_size: few; d_call: -; j_call: TRBJ2-6; v_call: TRBV11-3; cdr3_nt: TGTGCCAGCAGCCAAGCGGCGTCTGGGGCCAACGTCCTGACTTTC; cdr3_aa: CASSQAASGANVLTF
clone_size: -; d_call: -; j_call: TRBJ2-5; v_call: TRBV5-6; cdr3_nt: TGTGCCAGCAGCTTGACAGGGCAACAGGAGACCCAGTACTTC; cdr3_aa: CASSLTGQQETQYF
clone_size: -; d_call: -; j_call: TRBJ2-1; v_call: TRBV27; cdr3_nt: TGTGCCAGCAGTTCCAACGACGAGGCCGTCAATGAGCAGTTCTTC; cdr3_aa: CASSSNDEAVNEQFF
clone_size: -; d_call: TRBD1; j_call: TRBJ1-2; v_call: TRBV14; cdr3_nt: TGTGCCAGCAGCCAACTCCGACAGGGCCACTATGGCTACACCTTC; cdr3_aa: CASSQLRQGHYGYTF
clone_size: once; d_call: TRBD1; j_call: TRBJ1-6; v_call: TRBV10-3; cdr3_nt: TGTGCCATCAGTCCCGGGACAGGGAATGGTTCACCCCTCCACTTT; cdr3_aa: CAISPGTGNGSPLHF
clone_size: -; d_call: TRBD1; j_call: TRBJ2-7; v_call: TRBV6-5; cdr3_nt: TGTGCCAGCACACAGGGGGGACGTTCCTACGAGCAGTACTTC; cdr3_aa: CASTQGGRSYEQYF
clone_size: few; d_call: -; j_call: TRBJ1-6; v_call: TRBV5-1; cdr3_nt: TGCGCCAGCAGCTTGACAGGGAGCTCCCCGAGGAAATCACCCCTCCACTTT; cdr3_aa: CASSLTGSSPRKSPLHF
clone_size: -; d_call: -; j_call: TRBJ2-5; v_call: TRBV6-5; cdr3_nt: TGTGCCAGCAGTTCCGTTCTACAAGAGACCCAGTACTTC; cdr3_aa: CASSSVLQETQYF
clone_size: once; d_call: -; j_call: TRBJ1-5; v_call: TRBV19; cdr3_nt: TGTGCCAGTAGTATAGGCACAGATAGCAATCAGCCCCAGCATTTT; cdr3_aa: CASSIGTDSNQPQHF
clone_size: -; d_call: -; j_call: TRBJ2-2; v_call: TRBV24-1; cdr3_nt: TGTGCCACCAGTGTTCCGGGGTCCACCGGGGAGCTGTTTTTT; cdr3_aa: CATSVPGSTGELFF
clone_size: -; d_call: -; j_call: TRBJ2-3; v_call: TRBV7-9; cdr3_nt: TGTGCCAGCAGCTCCTGGACAGACACAGATACGCAGTATTTT; cdr3_aa: CASSSWTDTDTQYF
clone_size: -; d_call: -; j_call: TRBJ2-7; v_call: TRBV6-1; cdr3_nt: TGTGCCAGCAGTGAAGGGGCAGGGGCCCCGTACGAGCAGTACTTC; cdr3_aa: CASSEGAGAPYEQYF
clone_size: -; d_call: TRBD2; j_call: TRBJ2-7; v_call: TRBV6-5; cdr3_nt: TGTGCCAGCAGTCGGGGTAGCGGGCCTTCCTACGAGCAGTACTTC; cdr3_aa: CASSRGSGPSYEQYF
clone_size: -; d_call: -; j_call: TRBJ1-1; v_call: TRBV27; cdr3_nt: TGTGCCAGCAGTCAGGTCCGGGGGGTCACTGAAGCTTTCTTT; cdr3_aa: CASSQVRGVTEAFF